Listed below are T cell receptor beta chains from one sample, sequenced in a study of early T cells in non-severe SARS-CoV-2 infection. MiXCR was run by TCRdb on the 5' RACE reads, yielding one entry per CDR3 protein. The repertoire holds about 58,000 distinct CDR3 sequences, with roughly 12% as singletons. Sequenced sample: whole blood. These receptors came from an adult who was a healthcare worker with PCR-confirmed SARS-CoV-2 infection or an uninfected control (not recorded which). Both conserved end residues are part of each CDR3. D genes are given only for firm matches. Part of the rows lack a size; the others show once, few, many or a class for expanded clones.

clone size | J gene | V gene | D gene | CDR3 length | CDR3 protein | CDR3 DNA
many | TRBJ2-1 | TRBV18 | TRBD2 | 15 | CASSPSGGPFYEQFF | TGTGCCAGCTCACCGTCGGGAGGGCCTTTTTACGAGCAGTTCTTC
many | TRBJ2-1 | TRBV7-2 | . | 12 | CASSLAFDEQFF | TGTGCCAGCAGCTTAGCCTTTGATGAGCAGTTCTTC
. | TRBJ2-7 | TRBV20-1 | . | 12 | CSARRDNYEQYF | TGCAGTGCTCGACGGGACAACTACGAGCAGTACTTC
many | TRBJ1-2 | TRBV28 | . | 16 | CASSLFGHLDNYGYTF | TGTGCCAGCAGTTTATTCGGGCATCTAGACAACTATGGCTACACCTTC
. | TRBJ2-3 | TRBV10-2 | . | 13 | CASSGQVADTQYF | TGCGCCAGCAGTGGTCAGGTGGCAGATACGCAGTATTTT
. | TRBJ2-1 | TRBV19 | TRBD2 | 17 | CASSRGTSGRSYNEQFF | TGTGCCAGTAGTAGGGGGACTAGCGGGAGGTCCTACAATGAGCAGTTCTTC
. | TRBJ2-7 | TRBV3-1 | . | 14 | CASSQELAAGEQYF | TGTGCCAGCAGCCAAGAGTTAGCGGCGGGCGAGCAGTACTTC
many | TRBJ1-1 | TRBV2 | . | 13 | CASTGTPNTEAFF | TGTGCCAGCACCGGGACACCAAACACTGAAGCTTTCTTT
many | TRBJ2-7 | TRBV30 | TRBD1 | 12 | CAWTGGSYEQYF | TGTGCCTGGACAGGGGGTTCCTACGAGCAGTACTTC
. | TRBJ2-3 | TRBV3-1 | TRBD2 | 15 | CASSQDRLAGPESYF | TGTGCCAGCAGCCAAGATAGGCTAGCGGGACCCGAATCGTATTTT
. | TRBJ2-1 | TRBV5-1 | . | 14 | CASSLSQGFGEQFF | TGCGCCAGCAGCTTGAGTCAGGGCTTTGGAGAGCAGTTCTTC
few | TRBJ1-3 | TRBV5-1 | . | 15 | CASSLDGQGGNTIYF | TGCGCCAGCAGCTTGGACGGACAAGGTGGAAACACCATATATTTT
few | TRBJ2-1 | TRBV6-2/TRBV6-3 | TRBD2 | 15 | CASSPLGLGYNEQFF | TGTGCCAGCAGCCCTCTAGGACTAGGGTACAATGAGCAGTTCTTC
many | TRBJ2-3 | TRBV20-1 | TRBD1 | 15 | CSAPLRTGVPDTQYF | TGCAGTGCACCGCTACGGACAGGGGTCCCAGATACGCAGTATTTT
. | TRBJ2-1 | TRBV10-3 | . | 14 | CAISGGLGFDEQFF | TGTGCCATCAGTGGGGGGTTAGGGTTTGATGAGCAGTTCTTC